The 26 T cell receptor beta chains given below trace back to one sample, sequenced in a study of CD8 T cells in ankylosing spondylitis. Study-wide results and limits: There was a TCR beta motif, made of several highly homologous variants, that appeared characteristic of ankylosing spondylitis blood.

TCRdb used MiXCR to reprocess the 5' RACE reads, holding one entry per CDR3 protein. The sample includes 700,000 to 850,000 distinct CDR3 sequences, roughly 12% of them seen just once. These receptors have no known antigen. The material sequenced was blood, either unsorted or a sorted T cell fraction (not recorded which). The origin of the receptors is a male donor with ankylosing spondylitis.

In this sample, this clonotype turned up many times. The chain couples TRBV24-1 to TRBJ2-1, with 7 bases matching TRBD2. In germline, CDR1 is KGHDR, CDR2 SFDVKD. The junction had 7 bases not matched to a gene; V was cut back by 5 bases and J by 1 base. The CDR3 has 16 amino acids. The chain's CDR3 is CATSALRAGSYNEQFF. DNA for the CDR3: TGTGCCACCAGTGCCCTCCGAGCGGGATCCTACAATGAGCAGTTCTTC.

This clonotype was counted only a few times. The V and J genes are TRBV5-5 and TRBJ2-3; 7 positions match TRBD1. The CDR3 runs 15 residues. The germline V gene has CDR1 SGHKS and CDR2 YYEKEE (reference sequence). V lost 5 bases, J lost 2 bases, and 8 bases stayed unmatched. The CDR3 sequence: CASRRTGVNTDTQYF. Here the CDR3 DNA reads TGTGCCAGCAGGAGGACAGGAGTCAACACAGATACGCAGTATTTT.

The chain links TRBV10-3 to TRBJ2-7, with TRBD2 identical over 10 bases. The J segment lost 7 bases and the V segment lost 5 bases, leaving 2 bases of the junction unmatched. Germline CDR1 reads ENHRY; CDR2 reads SYGVKD. This CDR3 is 12 amino acids long. DNA for the CDR3: TGTGCCATCAGTCTACTAGCGGGGGAGCAGTACTTC. The encoded protein is CAISLLAGEQYF.

This clonotype has only a few counts. This sequence joins TRBV7-2 and TRBJ2-1, with TRBD1 matching over 7 bases. Unmatched junction bases numbered 9, after V lost 5 bases and J lost 2 bases. The CDR3 is 16 amino acids. Per germline, CDR1 SGHTA and CDR2 FQGNSA. This CDR3 is CASSRTGVPTYNEQFF. The CDR3 DNA is TGTGCCAGCAGCCGTACAGGGGTGCCCACCTACAATGAGCAGTTCTTC.

The chain carries TRBV7-9 and TRBJ2-1; 8 bases match TRBD2. V lost 2 bases and J lost 5; bases outside the gene matches: 5. Germline CDR1 SEHNR, CDR2 FQNEAQ (reference sequence). The CDR3 covers 15 residues. The CDR3 region has the DNA TGTGCCAGCAGCTTAACCGGGAGGGGGGACAATGAGCAGTTCTTC. Translated: CASSLTGRGDNEQFF.

This clonotype was observed a handful of times. V usage is TRBV20-1 and J usage is TRBJ2-1; D is unclear. V dropped 0 bases and J dropped 1 base, with 13 bases sitting between them. The germline CDR1 and CDR2 sequences are DFQATT and SNEGSKA (reference sequence). This CDR3 has 16 amino acids. The CDR3 coding sequence is TGCAGTGCTAGAGATCGCTGGAGTGGATCCTACAATGAGCAGTTCTTC. The encoded protein is CSARDRWSGSYNEQFF.

The chain couples TRBV20-1 to TRBJ1-5, with D possibly matching TRBD1 (6 bases). The CDR3 contains 18 residues. V was trimmed by 3 bases and J by 5 bases, leaving 26 bases between them. Looked up from germline, CDR1 is DFQATT and CDR2 is SNEGSKA (reference sequence). Written as DNA, the CDR3 is TGCAGTGCTAGCGACTGGAAGGGGGGGCTATCAATCCATCAGCCCCAGCATTTT. Translating gives CSASDWKGGLSIHQPQHF.

This clonotype has a count of ten or more. The rearrangement uses TRBV12-3 or TRBV12-4 and TRBJ1-1; D unclear. This CDR3 is 11 amino acids long. V was clipped by 3 bases and J by 4 bases, with 3 bases between them. The CDR3 region is CASSFGTEAFF. CDR3 nucleotides: TGTGCCAGCAGTTTTGGCACTGAAGCTTTCTTT.

The rearrangement joins TRBV24-1 to TRBJ1-2; maybe TRBD1 (5 bases). Trimming shortened V by 3 bases and J by 0 bases, and 13 bases separated the two germline ends. The CDR3 consists of 16 residues. Germline lookup yields CDR1 KGHDR and CDR2 SFDVKD. The DNA of the CDR3 is TGTGCCACCAGTGATCCTACCGGGACCACTAACTATGGCTACACCTTC. This encodes CATSDPTGTTNYGYTF.

This clonotype was picked up a small number of times. V is TRBV7-8 and J is TRBJ2-7; 8 bases are shared with TRBD1. CDR1 SGHVS and CDR2 FQNEAQ come from the germline V gene. This CDR3 spans 16 amino acids. The V and J ends lost 5 bases and 0 bases, in that order; junction bases with no gene match: 9. The CDR3 sequence is CASSPHRTGSSYEQYF. The CDR3 coding sequence is TGTGCCAGCAGCCCCCATCGGACAGGGAGCTCCTACGAGCAGTACTTC.

This clonotype was counted between two and nine times. The rearrangement joins TRBV6-1 to TRBJ1-5, with D possibly matching TRBD1 (5 bases). The CDR3 consists of 15 residues. Per the germline V gene, CDR1 is MNHNS and CDR2 is SASEGT. V lost 6 bases, J lost 3 bases, and 15 bases lay in between. CDR3 protein: CASSKLTVTNQPQHF. CDR3 DNA: TGTGCCAGCAGCAAGTTGACAGTGACCAATCAGCCCCAGCATTTT.

This rearrangement joins TRBV4-3 to TRBJ1-5; TRBD1 matches 7 bases. V lost 3 bases to trimming and J lost 2 bases; unmatched junction nucleotides: 10. Germline V gives CDR1 LGHNA, CDR2 YSLEER. The CDR3 runs 17 residues. In nucleotides, the CDR3 is TGCGCCAGCAGCCAGGTGACAGGGCGGGGTGGCAATCAGCCCCAGCATTTT. This translates into CASSQVTGRGGNQPQHF.

The chain uses TRBV7-9 and TRBJ1-1; D is unresolved. V was shortened by 5 bases and J by 2 bases, with 9 bases between the two germline ends. Germline-derived CDR1 and CDR2 are SEHNR and FQNEAQ (reference sequence). This CDR3 has 13 residues. CDR3 region: CASSAYFNTEAFF. In nucleotides, the CDR3 is TGTGCCAGCAGCGCGTACTTTAACACTGAAGCTTTCTTT.

This clonotype was found many times. The chain recombines TRBV5-5 with TRBJ2-1, with 11 bases identical to TRBD2. The CDR3 has 15 residues. V was pared by 4 bases and J by 4 bases, with 4 bases of the junction left unmatched. Germline CDR1 reads SGHKS; CDR2 reads YYEKEE (reference sequence). The CDR3 loop reads CASSNSGRAYNEQFF. CDR3 DNA: TGTGCCAGCAGCAATAGCGGGAGGGCTTACAATGAGCAGTTCTTC.

This clonotype was counted a few times. The chain carries TRBV20-1 and TRBJ2-7; D possibly corresponds to TRBD2 (5 bases). CDR3 length: 13 amino acids. V was trimmed by 3 bases and J by 6 bases, leaving 15 bases between them. CDR1 and CDR2 (germline): DFQATT, SNEGSKA (reference sequence). The DNA of the CDR3 is TGCAGTGCTAGCCGGGATAACCTCTCCGAGCAGTACTTC. Its protein is CSASRDNLSEQYF.

There are a few counts of this clonotype. The chain couples TRBV4-3 to TRBJ2-3, with TRBD2 identical over 11 bases. The ends lost 6 bases at V and 2 bases at J; junction bases unmatched: 13. Germline loops: CDR1 LGHNA, CDR2 YSLEER. The CDR3 sequence is 18 residues long. DNA of the CDR3: TGCGCCAGCAGTAAGAGGGCTAGCGGGAGGATGAACACAGATACGCAGTATTTT. Translated: CASSKRASGRMNTDTQYF.

The chain joins TRBV6-5 to TRBJ2-3; 10 bases match TRBD2. Trimming took 2 bases from V and 5 from J; bases not matched to a gene: 13. Germline V lookup: CDR1 MNHEY, CDR2 SVGAGI. The CDR3 is made up of 18 amino acids. For the CDR3, the DNA is TGTGCCAGCAGTTACGATGTAGCGGGAGGCCGAGTTATAGATACGCAGTATTTT. It specifies CASSYDVAGGRVIDTQYF.

This clonotype was observed at least ten times. The chain couples TRBV20-1 to TRBJ2-1; 10 bases line up with TRBD2. V was clipped by 4 bases and J by 8 bases; unmatched bases: 5. Germline lookup yields CDR1 DFQATT and CDR2 SNEGSKA (reference sequence). This CDR3 has 13 amino acids. CDR3 in DNA: TGCAGTGCTACAAGCGGGGGGGCCTATGAGCAGTTCTTC. It specifies CSATSGGAYEQFF.

This clonotype was seen only a few times. The chain combines TRBV20-1 with TRBJ2-2, with a tentative D call TRBD2 (6 bases). V was cut by 1 base and J by 4 bases, with 13 bases left in between. The germline V gene encodes CDR1 DFQATT and CDR2 SNEGSKA (reference sequence). The CDR3 length is 15 residues. Here the CDR3 DNA reads TGCAGTGCTAGAGGCGGGGCTTCTCCCACCGGGGAGCTGTTTTTT. It translates to CSARGGASPTGELFF.

The J gene is TRBJ2-7, the V gene TRBV10-2, with D perhaps matching TRBD2 (6 bases). Germline V gene sequence: CDR1 WSHSY, CDR2 SAAADI. The CDR3 contains 14 residues. V lost 2 bases and J lost 7, with 15 bases in between. CDR3 loop: CASSEVRGAGEQYF. CDR3 nucleotide sequence: TGCGCCAGCAGTGAGGTGCGGGGCGCGGGGGAGCAGTACTTC.

This clonotype was seen repeatedly, ten times or more. The chain carries TRBV6-2 or TRBV6-3 and TRBJ2-1; D ambiguous. Trimming removed 2 bases at V and 9 bases at J, with 8 bases between. The CDR3 runs 12 residues. The germline V gene encodes CDR1 MNHEY and CDR2 SVGEGT. CDR3 DNA sequence: TGTGCCAGCAGTTACCCCGAGGCTGAGCAGTTCTTC. Translation: CASSYPEAEQFF.

At least ten counts were recorded for this clonotype. The chain recombines TRBV10-3 with TRBJ2-3; D not resolved. This CDR3 has 13 amino acids. Trimming took off 10 bases at V and 4 bases at J, with 15 bases between the two ends. Germline CDR1 is ENHRY and CDR2 is SYGVKD. The CDR3 bases are TGTGCCACCTGGGCATCCGACGCAGATACGCAGTATTTT. As protein: CATWASDADTQYF.

Ten or more counts support this clonotype. This sequence joins TRBV11-3 and TRBJ1-1; D gene unclear. In germline, CDR1 is SGHNT, CDR2 YENEEA. The CDR3 length is 13 residues. Trimming took off 5 bases at V and 1 base at J, with 8 bases between the two ends. CDR3 in DNA: TGTGCCAGCAGCCGTAGACCGAACACTGAAGCTTTCTTT. Translated, it gives CASSRRPNTEAFF.

This clonotype has just a few counts. The rearrangement joins TRBV5-1 to TRBJ2-5; 9 bases line up with TRBD2. Losses at the gene ends were 7 bases for V and 5 bases for J; bases not matched to a gene: 21. This CDR3 region has 18 residues. Germline V gene data show CDR1 as SGHRS and CDR2 as YFSETQ. CDR3 loop: CASLRNPTAGGRLETQYF. The CDR3 DNA sequence: TGCGCCAGCCTGAGAAACCCCACCGCGGGGGGGAGGTTGGAGACCCAGTACTTC.

In this sample, this clonotype turned up a few times. The chain has TRBV7-9 and TRBJ1-1; possible D gene TRBD1, 5 bases. Germline CDR1 reads SEHNR; CDR2 reads FQNEAQ (reference sequence). This CDR3 contains 15 residues. V lost 0 bases to trimming and J lost 10 bases, with 18 bases between them. This chain's CDR3 is CASSLAGVESLGAFF. Here the CDR3 DNA reads TGTGCCAGCAGCTTAGCGGGGGTTGAGAGCCTGGGAGCTTTCTTT.

The CDR3 loop is CASSATGVGNTEAFF. CDR3 bases: TGCGCCAGCAGCGCTACAGGGGTTGGGAACACTGAAGCTTTCTTT. This chain links TRBV5-1 with TRBJ1-1; 7 bases align to TRBD1. Germline CDR1 is SGHRS and CDR2 is YFSETQ. The CDR3 has 15 amino acids. The J segment lost 1 base and the V segment lost 4 bases, leaving 7 bases of the junction unmatched.